What follows are 14 T cell receptor beta chains derived from one specimen sequenced in a study of T cell responses to AZD1222 COVID-19 vaccine. Using immunoSEQ multiplex PCR, the repertoire was profiled, and TCRdb retains in-frame clones only, with some absent. The sample holds 150,000 or so clones, roughly 94% seen once. The sample here was peripheral blood, taken 28 days after the second AZD1222 dose. These receptors all come from an adult who received the AZD1222 COVID-19 vaccine.

The chain has TRBV3-1 (or the pseudogene TRBV3-2) and TRBJ2-1; TRBD2 aligns across 11 bases. There are 17 residues in the CDR3. Germline values: CDR1 LGHDT, CDR2 YNNKEL (reference sequence). J lost 4 bases, V lost 4 bases, and 9 bases had no gene match. CDR3 sequence reads: CASSPLLAGAEYNEQFF. The CDR3, as DNA: TGTGCCAGCAGCCCGCTACTAGCGGGGGCCGAATACAATGAGCAGTTCTTC.

This rearrangement joins TRBV18 to TRBJ1-1; no clear D. V was cut by 3 bases and J by 4 bases, with 12 bases left in between. Germline V lookup: CDR1 KGHSH, CDR2 LQKENI. The CDR3 runs to 14 residues. Here the CDR3 DNA reads TGTGCCAGCTCACCTAACGAGGCGGCCACTGAAGCTTTCTTT. This translates into CASSPNEAATEAFF.

This chain uses TRBV5-1 with TRBJ1-2; 9 bases fit TRBD1. Germline trimming cut 4 bases from V and 1 base from J; bases unmatched to any gene: 2. The CDR3 runs to 14 residues. Germline CDR1 SGHRS, CDR2 YFSETQ. DNA of the CDR3: TGCGCCAGCAGCGAGGACAGGGGTAACTATGGCTACACCTTC. As protein: CASSEDRGNYGYTF.

The chain joins TRBV2 to TRBJ1-1; no clear D gene. Trimming removed 0 bases at V and 9 bases at J, with 14 bases between. The CDR3 contains 14 residues. CDR1 SNHLY and CDR2 FYNNEI come from the germline V gene. Written as DNA, the CDR3 is TGTGCCAGCAGTGAAGCGCGTGACCTAAGAAAAGCTTTCTTT. This encodes CASSEARDLRKAFF.

The CDR3 reads CASSRTSGGYGYTF. As DNA, the CDR3 is TGTGCCAGCAGCCGGACCTCAGGGGGGTATGGCTACACCTTC. V and J are TRBV5-6 and TRBJ1-2; 7 bases fit TRBD1. CDR1 and CDR2 (germline): SGHDT, YYEEEE. V was pared by 4 bases and J by 5 bases, with 8 bases of the junction left unmatched. This CDR3 is built from 14 residues.

This clone was seen once. The chain recombines TRBV2 with TRBJ2-2; no definite D call. V was cut by 7 bases and J by 4 bases, with 16 bases left in between. The CDR3 has 15 amino acids. CDR1 and CDR2 (germline): SNHLY, FYNNEI. The CDR3 coding sequence is TGTGCCAGCACCTACCGAAGAGACCTCACCGGGGAGCTGTTTTTT. It is translated as CASTYRRDLTGELFF. The full variable domain, its missing parts supplied by reference TRBV2 and TRBJ2-2, is EPEVTQTPSHQVTQMGQEVILRCVPISNHLYFYWYRQILGQKVEFLVSFYNNEISEKSEIFDDQFSVERPDGSNFTLKIRSTKLEDSAMYFCASTYRRDLTGELFFGEGSRLTVL.

The chain has TRBV19 and TRBJ1-4; a possible D gene is TRBD1 (5 bases). V was trimmed by 5 bases and J by 8 bases, leaving 12 bases between them. This CDR3 region has 13 residues. CDR1 LNHDA and CDR2 SQIVND come from the germline V gene (reference sequence). CDR3 residues: CASSRDAGEKLFF. DNA for the CDR3: TGTGCCAGTAGTCGGGACGCTGGGGAAAAACTGTTTTTT.

The V call is TRBV29-1, the J call TRBJ1-1, with 8 nucleotides matching TRBD1. The V and J ends lost 4 bases and 3 bases, in that order; junction bases with no gene match: 7. This CDR3 has 14 amino acids. Germline CDR1 reads SQVTM; CDR2 reads ANQGSEA. The CDR3 coding sequence is TGCAGCGTTGGGGGTGGCAGGGGGCACACTGAAGCTTTCTTT. It codes for CSVGGGRGHTEAFF.

This clone was seen a handful of times. The chain carries TRBV11-2 and TRBJ1-2, with no clear D. From germline, CDR1 is SGHAT and CDR2 FQNNGV. The CDR3 spans 14 residues. With 0 bases removed from V and 7 bases from J, the gap between germline ends came to 12 bases. CDR3 nucleotides: TGTGCCAGCAGCTTAGATAGGTCGGGGTCTGGCTACACCTTC. Its protein is CASSLDRSGSGYTF.

The chain is built from TRBV12-3 or TRBV12-4 and TRBJ2-2; TRBD1 is a possible D gene (6 bases). The CDR3 has 13 amino acids. The V end lost 6 bases, the J end lost 6 bases, and 11 bases lay between the germline ends. CDR3 DNA: TGTGCCAGCAGCTTGACAGGCCCCGGGGAGCTGTTTTTT. It codes for CASSLTGPGELFF.

This clone was counted between two and nine times. V and J are TRBV11-2 and TRBJ1-2; no reliable D call. Trimming removed 5 bases at V and 3 bases at J, with 10 bases between. Germline V CDR1 and CDR2: SGHAT, FQNNGV. The CDR3 length is 13 residues. CDR3 loop: CASSPTAYYGYTF. The CDR3 nucleotides read TGTGCCAGCAGCCCCACAGCGTACTATGGCTACACCTTC.

The CDR3 sequence is CASSQDPAQGARGNTIYF. The CDR3 DNA sequence: TGTGCCAGCAGCCAAGATCCCGCACAGGGGGCGCGTGGAAACACCATATATTTT. The chain couples TRBV4-2 to TRBJ1-3; TRBD1 matches at 9 bases. V was pared by 0 bases and J by 3 bases, with 9 bases of the junction left unmatched. Germline V lookup: CDR1 LGHNA, CDR2 YNFKEQ. The CDR3 is 18 residues long.

The J gene is TRBJ1-1, the V gene TRBV11-2, with unresolved D. Trimming removed 4 bases at V and 3 bases at J, with 9 bases between. The CDR3 consists of 13 residues. Germline V gene data show CDR1 as SGHAT and CDR2 as FQNNGV. Here the CDR3 reads CASSSWPDTEAFF. Here the CDR3 DNA reads TGTGCCAGCAGCTCCTGGCCCGACACTGAAGCTTTCTTT.

This sequence joins TRBV19 and TRBJ2-5; 7 bases agree with TRBD1. The V and J ends lost 3 bases and 2 bases, in that order; junction bases with no gene match: 9. Looked up from germline, CDR1 is LNHDA and CDR2 is SQIVND (reference sequence). There are 16 residues in the CDR3. This chain's CDR3 is CASSMDRTFRQETQYF. CDR3 nucleotides: TGTGCCAGTAGTATGGACAGGACCTTTCGACAAGAGACCCAGTACTTC.